This T cell receptor (beta chain) was documented in a study of cytomegalovirus exposure and HLA in healthy donors. Whole-study results and caveats: Overall, approximately 180 TCR beta chains were annotated as cytomegalovirus-associated.

CDR1 and CDR2 (germline): LNHDA, SQIVND (reference sequence). The CDR3 is 15 residues long. V was trimmed by 9 bases and J by 1 base, leaving 18 bases between them. The protocol was immunoSEQ multiplex PCR, while the TCRdb copy is restricted to in-frame clones and leaves out a portion. The sample lists about 38,000 clones, 90% to 95% occurring once. The donors formed part of the roughly 110-subject validation cohort, distinct from the roughly 660-subject first cohort. Regarding this clone: As yet, its antigen is unknown.

The V and J genes are TRBV19 and TRBJ1-1, with D tentatively TRBD1 (5 bases). This TCR came from a young man in good health and CMV-seronegative. Sequenced: PBMCs. In DNA, the CDR3 is TGTGCCAGCCGCGATGGGGGGGGGTCGAACACTGAAGCTTTCTTT. Its translation: CASRDGGGSNTEAFF.